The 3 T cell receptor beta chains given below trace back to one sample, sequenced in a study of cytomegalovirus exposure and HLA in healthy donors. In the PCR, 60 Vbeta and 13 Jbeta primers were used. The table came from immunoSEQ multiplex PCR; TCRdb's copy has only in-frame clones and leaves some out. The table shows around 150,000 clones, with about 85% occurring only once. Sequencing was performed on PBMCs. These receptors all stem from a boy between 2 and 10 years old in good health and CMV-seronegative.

The DNA of the CDR3 is TGTGCCAGCAGCTTAGGGGGGCTGGGAGAGACCCAGTACTTC. Translation gives CASSLGGLGETQYF. The chain recombines TRBV7-2 with TRBJ2-5; D may be TRBD1 (6 bases). Germline CDR1 reads SGHTA; CDR2 reads FQGNSA. The CDR3 has 14 residues. Trimming took 1 base from V and 4 from J, leaving 10 bases between them.

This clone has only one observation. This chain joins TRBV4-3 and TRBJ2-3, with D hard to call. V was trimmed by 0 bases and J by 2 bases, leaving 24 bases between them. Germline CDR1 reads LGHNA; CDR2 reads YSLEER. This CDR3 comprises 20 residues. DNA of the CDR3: TGCGCCAGCAGCCAAGATCTGGTTACCTTGCACCTCGTAGTCACAGATACGCAGTATTTT. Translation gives CASSQDLVTLHLVVTDTQYF.

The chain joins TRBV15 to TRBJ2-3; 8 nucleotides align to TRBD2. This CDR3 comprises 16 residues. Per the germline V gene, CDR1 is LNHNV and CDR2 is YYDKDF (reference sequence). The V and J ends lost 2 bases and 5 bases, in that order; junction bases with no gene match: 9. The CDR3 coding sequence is TGTGCCACCAGCAGAACAACTAGCGGAGATAGAGATACGCAGTATTTT. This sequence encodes CATSRTTSGDRDTQYF.